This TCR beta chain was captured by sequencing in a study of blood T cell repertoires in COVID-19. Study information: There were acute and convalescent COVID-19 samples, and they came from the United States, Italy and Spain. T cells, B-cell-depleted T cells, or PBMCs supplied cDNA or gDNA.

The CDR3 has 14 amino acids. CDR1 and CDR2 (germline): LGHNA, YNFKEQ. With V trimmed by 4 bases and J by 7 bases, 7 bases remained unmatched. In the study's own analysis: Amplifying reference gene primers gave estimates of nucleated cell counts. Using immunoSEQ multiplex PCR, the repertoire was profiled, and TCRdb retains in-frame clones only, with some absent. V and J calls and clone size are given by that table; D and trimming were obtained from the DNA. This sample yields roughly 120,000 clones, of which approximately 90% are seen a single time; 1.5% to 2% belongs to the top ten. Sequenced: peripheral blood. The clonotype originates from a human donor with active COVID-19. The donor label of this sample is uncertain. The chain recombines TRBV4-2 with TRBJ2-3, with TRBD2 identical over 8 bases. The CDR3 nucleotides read TGTGCCAGCAGCCCCAGCGGGGGCCGCTATACGCAGTATTTT. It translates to CASSPSGGRYTQYF.